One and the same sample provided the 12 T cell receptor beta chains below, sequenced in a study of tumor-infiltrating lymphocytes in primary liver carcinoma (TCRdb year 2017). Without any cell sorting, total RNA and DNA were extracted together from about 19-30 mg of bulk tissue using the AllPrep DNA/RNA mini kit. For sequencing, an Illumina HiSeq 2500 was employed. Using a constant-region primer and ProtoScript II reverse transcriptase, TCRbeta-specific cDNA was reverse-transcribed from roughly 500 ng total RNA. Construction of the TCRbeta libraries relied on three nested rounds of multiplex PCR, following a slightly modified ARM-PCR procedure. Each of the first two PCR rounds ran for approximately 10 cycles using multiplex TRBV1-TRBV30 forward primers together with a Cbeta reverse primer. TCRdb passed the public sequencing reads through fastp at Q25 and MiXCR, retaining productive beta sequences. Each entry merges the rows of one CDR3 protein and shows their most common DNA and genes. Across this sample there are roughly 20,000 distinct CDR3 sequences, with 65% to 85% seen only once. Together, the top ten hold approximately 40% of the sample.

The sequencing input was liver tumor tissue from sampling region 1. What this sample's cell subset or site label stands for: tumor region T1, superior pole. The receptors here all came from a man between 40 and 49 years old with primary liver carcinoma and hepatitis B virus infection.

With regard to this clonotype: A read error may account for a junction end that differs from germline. Here the CDR3 reads CGVYRTEYGYAF. The CDR3 nucleotides are TGTGGCGTTTATAGGACAGAATATGGCTACGCCTTC. V and J are TRBV29-1 and TRBJ1-2; D may be TRBD1 (6 bases). The germline V gene has CDR1 SQVTM and CDR2 ANQGSEA. The CDR3 has 12 amino acids.

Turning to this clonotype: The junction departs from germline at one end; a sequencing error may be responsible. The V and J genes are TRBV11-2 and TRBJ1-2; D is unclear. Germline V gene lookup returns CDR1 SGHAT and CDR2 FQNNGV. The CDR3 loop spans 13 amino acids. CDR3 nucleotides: TGTGCCGGCATCTTAGGAGCTAACTATAGCTACACCTTC. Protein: CAGILGANYSYTF.

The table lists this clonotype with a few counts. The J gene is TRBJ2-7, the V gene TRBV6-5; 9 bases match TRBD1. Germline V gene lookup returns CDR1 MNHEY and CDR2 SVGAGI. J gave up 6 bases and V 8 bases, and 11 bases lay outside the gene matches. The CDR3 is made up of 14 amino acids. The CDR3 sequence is CASPPGTGYSEQYF. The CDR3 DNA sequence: TGTGCCAGCCCCCCCGGGACAGGGTATAGCGAGCAGTACTTC.

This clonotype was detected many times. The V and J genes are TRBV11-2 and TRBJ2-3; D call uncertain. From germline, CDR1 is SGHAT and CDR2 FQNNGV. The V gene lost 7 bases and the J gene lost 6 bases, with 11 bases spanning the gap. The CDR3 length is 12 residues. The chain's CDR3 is CASTSHSDTQYF. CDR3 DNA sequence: TGTGCCAGCACCTCCCATTCGGATACGCAGTATTTT.

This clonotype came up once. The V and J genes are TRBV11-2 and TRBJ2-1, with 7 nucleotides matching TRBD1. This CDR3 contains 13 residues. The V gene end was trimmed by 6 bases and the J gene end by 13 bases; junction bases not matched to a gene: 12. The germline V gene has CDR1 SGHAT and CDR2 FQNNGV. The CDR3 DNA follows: TGTGCCAGCAGTCCCGACAGGGAGAGTGAACAGTTCTTC. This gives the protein CASSPDRESEQFF. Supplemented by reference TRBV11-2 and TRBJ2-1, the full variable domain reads EAGVAQSPRYKIIEKRQSVAFWCNPISGHATLYWYQQILGQGPKLLIQFQNNGVVDDSQLPKDRFSAERLKGVDSTLKIQPAKLEDSAVYLCASSPDRESEQFFGPGTRLTVL.

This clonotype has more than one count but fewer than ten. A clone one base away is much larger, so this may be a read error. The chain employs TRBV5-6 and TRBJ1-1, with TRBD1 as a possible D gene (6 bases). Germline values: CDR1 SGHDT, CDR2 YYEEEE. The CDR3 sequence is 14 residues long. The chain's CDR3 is CTSSPDRLNTEAFF. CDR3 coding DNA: TGTACCAGCAGCCCGGACAGATTAAACACTGAAGCTTTCTTT.

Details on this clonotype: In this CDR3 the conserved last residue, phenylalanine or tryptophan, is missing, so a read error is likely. The CDR3 loop reads CASSQGTGRSYEQYI. CDR3 DNA sequence: TGCGCCAGCAGCCAAGGGACAGGGAGAAGCTACGAGCAGTACATC. The chain joins TRBV11-2 to TRBJ2-7; 9 bases map to TRBD1. This CDR3 has 15 residues. Germline V CDR1 and CDR2: SGHAT, FQNNGV.

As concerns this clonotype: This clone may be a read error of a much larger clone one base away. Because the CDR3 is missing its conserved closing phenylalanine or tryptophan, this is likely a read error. The CDR3 is CTSSLGGIETQYS. CDR3 coding DNA: TGTACCAGCAGCTTAGGGGGGATAGAGACCCAGTACTCC. The chain recombines TRBV5-6 with TRBJ2-5; the D call may be TRBD1 or TRBD2 (6 bases each). The CDR3 sequence is 13 residues long. Germline V gene data show CDR1 as SGHDT and CDR2 as YYEEEE.

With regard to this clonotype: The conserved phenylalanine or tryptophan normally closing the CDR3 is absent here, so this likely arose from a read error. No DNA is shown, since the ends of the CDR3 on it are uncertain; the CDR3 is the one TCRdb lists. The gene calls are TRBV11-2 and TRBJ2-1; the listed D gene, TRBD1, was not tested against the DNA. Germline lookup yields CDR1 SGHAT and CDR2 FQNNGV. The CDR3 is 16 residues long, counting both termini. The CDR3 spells CASSYTGAHSYNEQFS.

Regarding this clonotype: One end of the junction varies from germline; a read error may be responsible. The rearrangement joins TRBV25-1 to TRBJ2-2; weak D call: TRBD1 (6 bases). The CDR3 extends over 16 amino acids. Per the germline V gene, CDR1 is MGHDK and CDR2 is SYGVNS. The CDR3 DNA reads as TGTGCCAGCAGTGAATTCGCGGACTGGGACACCGTGGAGCTGTTTTTT. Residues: CASSEFADWDTVELFF.

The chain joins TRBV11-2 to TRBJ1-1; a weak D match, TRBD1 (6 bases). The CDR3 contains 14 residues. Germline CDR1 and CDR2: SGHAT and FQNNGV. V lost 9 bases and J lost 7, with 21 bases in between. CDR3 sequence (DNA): TGTGCCAGTAGGACCCTAGGACAGAGCGGTGAAGCTTTCTTT. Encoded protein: CASRTLGQSGEAFF.

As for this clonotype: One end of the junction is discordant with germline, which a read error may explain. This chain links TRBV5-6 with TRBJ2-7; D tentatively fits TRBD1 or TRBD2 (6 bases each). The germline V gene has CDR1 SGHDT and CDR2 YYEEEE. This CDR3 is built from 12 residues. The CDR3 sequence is CASSLRGHELYF. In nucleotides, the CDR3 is TGTGCCAGCAGCTTGCGGGGGCACGAGCTGTACTTC.